A selection of T cell receptor beta chains follows, all from one sample in a study of vaccination and CD4 T cells after COVID-19. Their recognized antigens are unknown. TCRdb redid the calling of the PCR reads with MiXCR, one entry per CDR3 protein. The table lists thousands of distinct CDR3 sequences, under 45% of them singletons. Sequenced: CD4+ T cells from blood, cultured in vitro. These receptors originate from a human donor in good health. The CDR3 runs from the conserved cysteine through the conserved F or W. A D gene is named only where the DNA matches it firmly. A row's size may be missing; if present it is once, few, many or a size class.

>TRBD2|TRBV20-1|-|TRBJ2-3
TGCAGTGCTAGAGCCGGGACTAGCGGGAGCGTAAGCACAGATACGCAGTATTTT
CSARAGTSGSVSTDTQYF
>-|TRBV6-1|few|TRBJ2-3
TGTGCCAGCAGACGCGGGGTAGGCGCAGATACGCAGTATTTT
CASRRGVGADTQYF
>TRBD1|TRBV19|-|TRBJ2-1
TGTGCCAGTAGCGGACAGGGGGTTGACAATGAGCAGTTCTTC
CASSGQGVDNEQFF
>-|TRBV7-2|large|TRBJ2-3
TGTGCCAGCAGCTTAGCAGGGGGGGCGGGCGATACGCAGTATTTT
CASSLAGGAGDTQYF
>-|TRBV5-8|few|TRBJ1-5
TGTGCCAGCATCCCGACACCGGCAGGGGATCAGCCCCAGCATTTT
CASIPTPAGDQPQHF
>-|TRBV19|few|TRBJ1-1
TGTGCCAGCCTACAGGATCACACTGAAGCTTTCTTT
CASLQDHTEAFF
>-|TRBV6-1|-|TRBJ1-1
TGTGCCAGTGGGGGTTTTGGCGGGAACACTGAAGCTTTCTTT
CASGGFGGNTEAFF
>TRBD1|TRBV2|few|TRBJ1-5
TGTGCCAGCAGATTGGGACAGGGGTTCCAGCCCCAGCATTTT
CASRLGQGFQPQHF
>-|TRBV2|-|TRBJ1-5
TGTGCCAGCAGTGAAGCGCAAGGAGACCATCTGCCCCAGCATTTT
CASSEAQGDHLPQHF
>TRBD1|TRBV7-2|few|TRBJ1-2
TGTGCCAGCAGTTCGACAGGGGGCATAGGGGGCTACACCTTC
CASSSTGGIGGYTF
>-|TRBV7-2|-|TRBJ2-7
TGTGCCAGCAGCCGGGACGCCTTCGGAGAGCAGTACTTC
CASSRDAFGEQYF
>-|TRBV6-1|-|TRBJ1-5
TGTGCCAGCAGTGAAGCATCAGGGTGGGGTCAGCCCCAGCATTTT
CASSEASGWGQPQHF
>-|TRBV7-9|few|TRBJ1-1
TGTGCCAGCGGCCAGGGTAACACTGAAGCTTTCTTT
CASGQGNTEAFF
>-|TRBV7-8|few|TRBJ1-3
TGTGCCAGCAGCCTCTCTCAAGGACCCCCGGGGAACACCATATATTTT
CASSLSQGPPGNTIYF
>-|TRBV5-1|-|TRBJ2-2
TGCGCCAGCAGCCCTCGTCCCGAAGCGAACACCGGGGAGCTGTTTTTT
CASSPRPEANTGELFF
>-|TRBV20-1|-|TRBJ2-3
TGCAGTGCTAGAGACGGCCTTTGGACAGATACGCAGTATTTT
CSARDGLWTDTQYF
>TRBD1|TRBV10-3|-|TRBJ1-1
TGTGCCATCAGACAGGGGGCAGGAACTGAAGCTTTCTTT
CAIRQGAGTEAFF
>TRBD1|TRBV28|-|TRBJ1-6
TGTGCCAGCAGTAAAAGACAGGGTCTACATAATTCACCCCTCCACTTT
CASSKRQGLHNSPLHF
>TRBD2|TRBV10-2|-|TRBJ2-7
TGCGCCAGCTCTCCGGCTGGGGAGGGCGAGCAGTACTTC
CASSPAGEGEQYF
>-|TRBV12-3/TRBV12-4|few|TRBJ1-6
TGTGCCAGCACCGCTCGGGGCGGGAATAATTCACCCCTCCACTTT
CASTARGGNNSPLHF
>-|TRBV20-1|-|TRBJ1-5
TGCAGTGCTAGAGTCGCACAGGGACATCAGCCCCAGCATTTT
CSARVAQGHQPQHF
>-|TRBV5-5|-|TRBJ2-2
TGTGCCAGCAGCTTGGACAGGGCTGCGAGTACCGGGGAGCTGTTTTTT
CASSLDRAASTGELFF
>-|TRBV10-1|few|TRBJ2-7
TGCGCCAGCAGTGAGTCTGTCAGGCCCTACGAGCAGTACTTC
CASSESVRPYEQYF
>-|TRBV7-2|-|TRBJ2-3
TGTGCCAGCAGCTTAGCGTTAGGGGGAGCTACGCAGTATTTT
CASSLALGGATQYF
>-|TRBV19|-|TRBJ1-5
TGTGCCAGTAGTATTCGGGTTAGTCACAATCAGCCCCAGCATTTT
CASSIRVSHNQPQHF
>-|TRBV7-6|-|TRBJ2-2
TGTGCCAGCAGAGCTTTAGGGAACACCGGGGAGCTGTTTTTT
CASRALGNTGELFF
>-|TRBV20-1|-|TRBJ2-5
TGCAGTGCCGACCGACTTGGGGTGGGAGAGACCCAGTACTTC
CSADRLGVGETQYF
>TRBD2|TRBV5-1|once|TRBJ2-7
TGCGCCAGAATGAAGTACAAGACTAGCGGGAGCAACGAGCAGTACTTC
CARMKYKTSGSNEQYF
>-|TRBV7-9|few|TRBJ2-3
TGTGCCAGCAGCTTAGACGGGGGAGATACGCAGTATTTT
CASSLDGGDTQYF
>TRBD2|TRBV7-8|-|TRBJ2-3
TGTGCCAGCAGCTTAGCGGTCCTAGCGGGAGGGCCGGGCACAGATACGCAGTATTTT
CASSLAVLAGGPGTDTQYF
>TRBD2|TRBV7-2|-|TRBJ2-5
TGTGCCAGCAGCTTAACGTTCTCGGGGGGGCCTTTAGAGACCCAGTACTTC
CASSLTFSGGPLETQYF
>-|TRBV19|-|TRBJ1-5
TGTGCCAGTAGTCCTCAGAGGGGGAACCTCCAGCATTTT
CASSPQRGNLQHF
>-|TRBV5-1|-|TRBJ1-1
TGCGCCAGCAGACAGGGATTTGAAGGTGAAGCTTTCTTT
CASRQGFEGEAFF
>-|TRBV7-2|large|TRBJ1-2
TGTGCCAGCAGCTTAGTAGCAGAATCTAACTATGGCTACACCTTC
CASSLVAESNYGYTF
>TRBD2|TRBV20-1|few|TRBJ2-5
TGCAGTGCTAGAACAACTAGCGGGGTCTCCCAAGAGACCCAGTACTTC
CSARTTSGVSQETQYF
>-|TRBV19|-|TRBJ1-1
TGTGCCAGTAGTATAGTCGGAACAAAGAACACTGAAGCTTTCTTT
CASSIVGTKNTEAFF
>-|TRBV6-1|-|TRBJ1-3
TGTGCCATCCCCCGCGGGGGGGCGGGTGGAAACACCATATATTTT
CAIPRGGAGGNTIYF
>-|TRBV7-2|-|TRBJ2-5
TGTGCCACCGGACCAGTGCCGGCCCAAGAGACCCAGTACTTC
CATGPVPAQETQYF
>-|TRBV11-3|-|TRBJ2-3
TGTGCCAGCAGCTTAGGATGGTCCGGGGCTACAGATACGCAGTATTTT
CASSLGWSGATDTQYF
>-|TRBV5-1|-|TRBJ1-2
TGCGCCAGCAGCTTGGCCTCGGGAGGAGTAGGGAAGGACTATGGCTACACCTTC
CASSLASGGVGKDYGYTF
>TRBD2|TRBV19|-|TRBJ2-3
TGTGCCACTCAACTAGCGGGAGACACAGATACGCAGTATTTT
CATQLAGDTDTQYF
>-|TRBV7-8|few|TRBJ1-1
TGTGCCAGCCAGGAACAGGGCCAAGCTTTCTTT
CASQEQGQAFF
>TRBD2|TRBV12-3/TRBV12-4|-|TRBJ2-7
TGTGCCAGCAGTACCCAGAAACTAGCGGTCAGGAGCTCCTACGAGCAGTACTTC
CASSTQKLAVRSSYEQYF
>-|TRBV6-5|-|TRBJ1-1
TGTGCCAGCAGTTCTCTGGGGACTGAAGCTTTCTTT
CASSSLGTEAFF
>-|TRBV2|-|TRBJ1-5
TGTGCCAGCACCCCAGGGCCAGGTCAGCCCCAGCATTTT
CASTPGPGQPQHF
>-|TRBV7-2|-|TRBJ2-7
TGTGCCAGCAGCTCGCGACAGTCCTACGAGCAGTACTTC
CASSSRQSYEQYF
>-|TRBV19|-|TRBJ1-6
TGTGCCAGTAGTATCGTCGGGGGCTGGAATTCACCCCTCCACTTT
CASSIVGGWNSPLHF